A single sample is the source of the 4 T cell receptor beta chains below, sequenced in a study of blood T cells in healthy people across ages. Primed by a sample-barcoded 5' primer and a J-beta primer mix, a second PCR proceeded for about 7 to 11 cycles. Via MiXCR, TCRdb re-called the 5' RACE reads, giving one row per CDR3 protein. The sample includes some 1.4 million distinct CDR3 sequences, approximately 42% of them seen just once. The sequenced sample was blood. These receptors were taken from a woman under 30 in good health.

The chain employs TRBV6-2 or TRBV6-3 and TRBJ2-1; possibly TRBD1 for D (6 bases). The germline V gene encodes CDR1 MNHEY and CDR2 SVGEGT. Trimming stripped 2 bases from V and 7 bases from J, with 21 bases between. The CDR3 spans 17 residues. The CDR3 bases are TGTGCCAGCAGTTACGAGACAGGAGGAATCGGTCGGAATGAGCAGTTCTTC. Translation: CASSYETGGIGRNEQFF.

This clonotype was recorded many times. The chain carries TRBV5-6 and TRBJ1-5, with 8 bases fitting TRBD1. Per the germline V gene, CDR1 is SGHDT and CDR2 is YYEEEE. V lost 4 bases, J lost 2 bases, and 5 bases stayed unmatched. The CDR3 length is 15 residues. This chain's CDR3 is CASSQGQGGNQPQHF. Here the CDR3 DNA reads TGTGCCAGCAGCCAAGGACAGGGTGGCAATCAGCCCCAGCATTTT.

The table lists this clonotype with a count of one. The chain carries TRBV29-1 and TRBJ2-7, with 7 nucleotides matching TRBD2. The junction had 6 bases not matched to a gene; V was cut back by 6 bases and J by 4 bases. Germline V gene lookup returns CDR1 SQVTM and CDR2 ANQGSEA. The CDR3 length is 12 residues. The CDR3 nucleotides read TGCAGCGTAACCGGGGAGGGGTACGAGCAGTACTTC. Translation: CSVTGEGYEQYF.

The CDR3 region has the DNA TGTGCCAGCAGGGCCGGGGCAGCAGCTAATACGCAGTATTTT. Amino acid sequence: CASRAGAAANTQYF. The chain uses TRBV6-5 and TRBJ2-3; TRBD1 or TRBD2 may be the D gene (5 bases each). The V end lost 6 bases, the J end lost 7 bases, and 17 bases lay between the germline ends. This CDR3 spans 14 amino acids. The germline V gene encodes CDR1 MNHEY and CDR2 SVGAGI.